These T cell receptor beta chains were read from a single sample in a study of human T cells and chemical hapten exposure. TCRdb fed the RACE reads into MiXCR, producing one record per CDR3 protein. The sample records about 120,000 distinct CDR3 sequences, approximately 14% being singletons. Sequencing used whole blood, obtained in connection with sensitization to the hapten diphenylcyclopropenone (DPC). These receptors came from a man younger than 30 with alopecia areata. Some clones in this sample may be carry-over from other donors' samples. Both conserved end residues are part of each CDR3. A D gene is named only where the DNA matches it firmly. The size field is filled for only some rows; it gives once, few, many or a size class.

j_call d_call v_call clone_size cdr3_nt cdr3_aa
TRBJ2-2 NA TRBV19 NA TGTGCCAGTAGCCGGATGCCAGGGGCGAACACCGGGGAGCTGTTTTTT CASSRMPGANTGELFF
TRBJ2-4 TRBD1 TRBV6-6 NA TGTGCCAGCAGCTCCGGGACAGAAAACATTCAGTACTTC CASSSGTENIQYF
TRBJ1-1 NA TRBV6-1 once TGTGCCAGCACAGGAGCCACTGAAGCTTTCTTT CASTGATEAFF
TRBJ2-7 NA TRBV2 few TGTGCCAGCAGTGAATTCGACGAGACCTACGAGCAGTACTTC CASSEFDETYEQYF
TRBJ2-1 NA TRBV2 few TGTGCCAGCAGTGAAGTTGGGGGAAGGGGTACCTACAATGAGCAGTTCTTC CASSEVGGRGTYNEQFF
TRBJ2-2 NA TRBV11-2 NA TGTGCCAGCAGCTCCGGAGTAGCGAACACCGGGGAGCTGTTTTTT CASSSGVANTGELFF
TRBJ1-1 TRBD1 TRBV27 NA TGTGCCAGCAGTCCGAAGACAGGGGCGCCCACTGAAGCTTTCTTT CASSPKTGAPTEAFF
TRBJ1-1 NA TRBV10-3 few TGTGCCATCAGTGAGTCGGCCCAGATGAACACTGAAGCTTTCTTT CAISESAQMNTEAFF
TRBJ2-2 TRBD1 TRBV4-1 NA TGCGCCAGCAGCCATGTCATACGACAGGGTCCCGAACCCACCGGGGAGCTGTTTTTT CASSHVIRQGPEPTGELFF
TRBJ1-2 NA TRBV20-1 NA TGCAGTGCAGGGGGAACTCATGGCTACACCTTC CSAGGTHGYTF
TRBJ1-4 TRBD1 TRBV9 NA TGTGCCAGCAGCGTAGCTTCCGGTGACAGGGGGCCCGTTTACGGACGTGAAAAACTGTTTTTT CASSVASGDRGPVYGREKLFF
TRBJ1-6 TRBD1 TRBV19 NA TGTGCCAGTAGTATTGGACAGGTTAATTCACCCCTCCACTTT CASSIGQVNSPLHF
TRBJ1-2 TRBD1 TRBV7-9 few TGTGCCAGCAGCTCCCGGGACAGCCTCTTATCCCCCTATGGCTACACCTTC CASSSRDSLLSPYGYTF
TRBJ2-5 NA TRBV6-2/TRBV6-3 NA TGTGCCAGCAAGAGGGGCGAAGAGACCCAGTACTTC CASKRGEETQYF
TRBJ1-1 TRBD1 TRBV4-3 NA TGCGCCAGCAGCCAAGTGGGACAGCGGAACACTGGAGCTTTCTTT CASSQVGQRNTGAFF
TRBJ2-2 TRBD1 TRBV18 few TGTGCCAGCTCTCCAGGACAGGGTTGGACCGGGGAGCTGTTTTTT CASSPGQGWTGELFF
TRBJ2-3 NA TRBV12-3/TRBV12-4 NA TGTGCCAGCAGTGTAATAACGGGGTCCGATACGCAGTATTTT CASSVITGSDTQYF
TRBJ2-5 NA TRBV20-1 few TGCAGTGCTAAGAGCGAGACCCAGTACTTC CSAKSETQYF
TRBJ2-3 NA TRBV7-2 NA TGTGCCAGCAGCTTAGAGTTGACAGATACGCAGTATTTT CASSLELTDTQYF
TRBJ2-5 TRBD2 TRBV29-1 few TGCAGCGGGGCTAGCGGGGCCCACGAGACCCAGTACTTC CSGASGAHETQYF
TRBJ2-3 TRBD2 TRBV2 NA TGTGCCAGCACGGTAGCGGGGCTATTAACAGATACGCAGTATTTT CASTVAGLLTDTQYF
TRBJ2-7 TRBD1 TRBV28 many TGTGCCAGCAGAAAGACAGGGGGAAACGAGCAGTACTTC CASRKTGGNEQYF
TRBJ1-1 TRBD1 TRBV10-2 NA TGCGCCAGCAGTGAAGAGGGGGCTATGAACACTGAAGCTTTCTTT CASSEEGAMNTEAFF
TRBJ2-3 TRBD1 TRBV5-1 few TGCGCCAGCAGCTTGAGCCTTCAGGGGGGCACAGATACGCAGTATTTT CASSLSLQGGTDTQYF
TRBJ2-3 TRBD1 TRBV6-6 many TGTGCCAGCACCTACCACAGGGGAACAGATACGCAGTATTTT CASTYHRGTDTQYF
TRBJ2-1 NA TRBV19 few TGTGCCAGTACCTCGGACGGGGATTACAATGAGCAGTTCTTC CASTSDGDYNEQFF
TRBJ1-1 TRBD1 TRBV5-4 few TGTGCCAGCAGCAGGGGACAGGTGTTCTTCTTT CASSRGQVFFF
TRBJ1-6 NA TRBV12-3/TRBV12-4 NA TGTGCCAGCAGTTTATACGTCTATAATTCACCCCTCCACTTT CASSLYVYNSPLHF
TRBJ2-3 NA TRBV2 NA TGTGCCAGCAGGCTTATCTTAAGCACAGATACGCAGTATTTT CASRLILSTDTQYF
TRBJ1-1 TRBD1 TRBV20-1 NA TGCAGTGCCCGGACAGGGTTGAACACTGAAGCTTTCTTT CSARTGLNTEAFF
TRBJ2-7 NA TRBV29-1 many TGCAGCGTTAGGGTTACCTCCTACGAGCAGTACTTC CSVRVTSYEQYF
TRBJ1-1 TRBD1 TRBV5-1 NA TGCGCCAGCAGCTTGGCCGGGACAGGGGGCGACTCGACTTTCTTT CASSLAGTGGDSTFF
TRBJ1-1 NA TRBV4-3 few TGCGCCAGCAGCCAAGATCGGGTGAGGGGGAACACTGAAGCTTTCTTT CASSQDRVRGNTEAFF
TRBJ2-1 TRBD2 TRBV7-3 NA TGTGCCAGCAGCCCCCGGGGTAGCGGGGGCTACAATGAGCAGTTCTTC CASSPRGSGGYNEQFF
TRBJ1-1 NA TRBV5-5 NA TGTGCCAGCAGTTACGGACCGGTTTTTTCGTTGGGCACTGAAGCTTTCTTT CASSYGPVFSLGTEAFF
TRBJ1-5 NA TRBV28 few TGTGCCAGCCGTAGGGCCCCCACCTTTCAGCCCCAGCATTTT CASRRAPTFQPQHF
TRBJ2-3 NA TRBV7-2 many TGTGCCAGCAGCTTAGCAGAGGGAATCCCCACATCAGATACGCAGTATTTT CASSLAEGIPTSDTQYF
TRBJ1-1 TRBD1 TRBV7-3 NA TGTGCCAGCAGCCCCGACAGGGACCGGGGCACTGAAGCTTTCTTT CASSPDRDRGTEAFF
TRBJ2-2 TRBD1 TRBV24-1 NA TGTGCCAGCGGGGCCGGGACAGGGGTCACCGGGGAGCTGTTTTTT CASGAGTGVTGELFF
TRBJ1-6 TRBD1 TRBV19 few TGTGCCAGTAGTATTGACAGGGGTAATTCACCCCTCCACTTT CASSIDRGNSPLHF
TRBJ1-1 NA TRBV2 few TGTGCCAGCAGTGTCGCGTTCCGAGCTTTCTTT CASSVAFRAFF
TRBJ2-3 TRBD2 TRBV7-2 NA TGTGCCAGCAGCCCCGCTAGCGGGGGTGTTAGCACAGATACGCAGTATTTT CASSPASGGVSTDTQYF
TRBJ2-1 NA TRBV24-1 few TGTGCCACCAGTGAAACAGGGTCGTCCTACAATGAGCAGTTCTTC CATSETGSSYNEQFF
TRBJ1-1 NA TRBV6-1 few TGTGCCAGCAGTGAACGGGCTTCCGGCCCGACGAAGGCTTTCTTT CASSERASGPTKAFF
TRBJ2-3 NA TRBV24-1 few TGTGCCACGGCTGCAACAGGGAGGGTAGGAGATACGCAGTATTTT CATAATGRVGDTQYF
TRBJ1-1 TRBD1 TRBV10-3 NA TGTGCCATCAGTGAGGTACAGGGGGCCCCTGAAGCTTTCTTT CAISEVQGAPEAFF
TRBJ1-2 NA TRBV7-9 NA TGTGCCAGCAGCTTAACAAAGGACGGGGCTAACTATGGCTACACCTTC CASSLTKDGANYGYTF
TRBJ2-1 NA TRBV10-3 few TGTGCCATCAGTGAGGGATTTGAGCAGTTCTTC CAISEGFEQFF
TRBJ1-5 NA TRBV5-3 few TGTGCCAGAAGCTTCAGGGGAGGGTTCAGATCTTGGAATCAGCCCCAGCATTTT CARSFRGGFRSWNQPQHF
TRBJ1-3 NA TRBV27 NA TGTGCCAGCAGCCCTACCGGGACGGAGTCTGGAAACACCATATATTTT CASSPTGTESGNTIYF
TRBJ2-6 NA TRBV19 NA TGTGCCAGTAGGGGACGGACACCTTCTGGGGCCAACGTCCTGACTTTC CASRGRTPSGANVLTF
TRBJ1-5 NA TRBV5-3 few TGTGCCAGCCGCAGGGGAGATCAGCCCCAGCATTTT CASRRGDQPQHF
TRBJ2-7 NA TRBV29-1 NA TGCAGCGTTGGGGTCGGGAACTACGAGCAGTACTTC CSVGVGNYEQYF
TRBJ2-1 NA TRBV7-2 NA TGTGCCAGCAGCTTATCAACTTGGACAGAAGGGAATGAGCAGTTCTTC CASSLSTWTEGNEQFF
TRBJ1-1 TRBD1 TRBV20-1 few TGCAGTGCTAGAGAGTATACAGGGGGGACTGAAGCTTTCTTT CSAREYTGGTEAFF